Following are 25 T cell receptor beta chains from one sample sequenced in a study of cytomegalovirus exposure and HLA in healthy donors. 13 Jbeta primers and 60 Vbeta primers were used for the PCR. Repertoires were generated with immunoSEQ multiplex PCR, while TCRdb's copy carries only in-frame clones and drops some. The ten most abundant clones cover 6.5% to 10% of a sample with 45,000 or so clones. The source material was PBMCs. The receptor set was obtained from a male donor in good health and CMV-seronegative.

This chain uses TRBV18 with TRBJ2-7; perhaps TRBD2 as D (6 bases). Trimming pared 2 bases from V and 2 bases from J, leaving 22 bases between. This CDR3 spans 18 amino acids. Germline values: CDR1 KGHSH, CDR2 LQKENI. CDR3 DNA: TGTGCCAGCTCACCAGGAAGCGGAGAGGGACTCGTTACCTACGAGCAGTACTTC. It yields the protein CASSPGSGEGLVTYEQYF.

CDR3 protein: CASSLYGTEAFF. CDR3 in DNA: TGTGCCAGTAGTCTCTACGGCACTGAAGCTTTCTTT. V gene TRBV19 combines with J gene TRBJ1-1; D is undetermined. Trimming took off 5 bases at V and 4 bases at J, with 8 bases between the two ends. The CDR3 loop spans 12 amino acids. The germline CDR1 and CDR2 sequences are LNHDA and SQIVND (reference sequence).

The chain uses TRBV30 and TRBJ2-3; D perhaps matches TRBD2 (7 bases). V lost 2 bases to trimming and J lost 8 bases, with 17 bases between them. The germline V gene encodes CDR1 GTSNPN and CDR2 SVGIG (reference sequence). This CDR3 has 14 residues. CDR3 amino acids: CAWSHGMGGRTQYF. As DNA, the CDR3 is TGTGCCTGGAGTCACGGAATGGGGGGGCGTACGCAGTATTTT.

The genes are TRBV15 and TRBJ1-2; D unclear. Per the germline V gene, CDR1 is LNHNV and CDR2 is YYDKDF (reference sequence). V lost 0 bases and J 4 bases, leaving 12 bases between the germline ends. The CDR3 totals 15 residues. CDR3 amino acids: CATSRDFSGIYGYTF. The CDR3 DNA sequence: TGTGCCACCAGCAGAGATTTTTCGGGGATCTATGGCTACACCTTC.

The chain couples TRBV6-5 to TRBJ1-5; 9 nucleotides agree with TRBD1. Germline V CDR1 and CDR2: MNHEY, SVGAGI. The CDR3 length is 16 residues. The junction had 6 bases not matched to a gene; V was cut back by 3 bases and J by 3 bases. CDR3 bases: TGTGCCAGCAGTTATCGGTACAGGGGGCCCAATCAGCCCCAGCATTTT. It yields the protein CASSYRYRGPNQPQHF.

The DNA for the CDR3 is TGTGCCAGCAGCTTAAGGGACTCAGCCTACGAGCAGTACTTC. Amino acid sequence: CASSLRDSAYEQYF. J is TRBJ2-7 and V is TRBV7-9, with TRBD2 as a possible D gene (6 bases). The CDR3 has 14 amino acids. Trimming took off 2 bases at V and 2 bases at J, with 10 bases between the two ends. Germline lookup yields CDR1 SEHNR and CDR2 FQNEAQ (reference sequence). Full variable domain (missing parts from reference TRBV7-9 and TRBJ2-7): DTGVSQNPRHKITKRGQNVTFRCDPISEHNRLYWYRQTLGQGPEFLTYFQNEAQLEKSRLLSDRFSAERPKGSFSTLEIQRTEQGDSAMYLCASSLRDSAYEQYFGPGTRLTVT.

The chain uses TRBV11-3 and TRBJ2-3, with TRBD2 as a possible D gene (6 bases). Germline loops: CDR1 SGHNT, CDR2 YENEEA. Between the trimmed V and J ends, which lost 1 base and 2 bases, there was a span of 13 bases. This CDR3 region has 16 residues. The CDR3 sequence: CASSLGRGAYTDTQYF. CDR3 sequence (DNA): TGTGCCAGCAGCTTAGGTCGCGGGGCTTACACAGATACGCAGTATTTT.

The rearrangement links TRBV30 to TRBJ2-7; 12 bases are a match to TRBD2. From germline, CDR1 is GTSNPN and CDR2 SVGIG (reference sequence). This CDR3 contains 21 residues. Trimming cost V 0 bases and J 0 bases; bases outside gene matches: 18. The CDR3 DNA reads as TGTGCCTGGAGTGTACTCTTAGGGGGGACTAGCGGGCTTATATCCTCCTACGAGCAGTACTTC. Translating gives CAWSVLLGGTSGLISSYEQYF.

The genes are TRBV5-1 and TRBJ2-3, with 7 positions matching TRBD2. This CDR3 comprises 16 residues. After removal of 4 bases from V and 2 bases from J, the junction contained 10 bases not matched to a gene. CDR1 and CDR2 from the germline V gene are SGHRS and YFSETQ. The CDR3 loop reads CASSGGDFGPTDTQYF. The CDR3 region has the DNA TGCGCCAGCAGCGGGGGGGACTTTGGGCCCACAGATACGCAGTATTTT.

This chain connects TRBV6-4 to TRBJ2-3; tentatively, D is TRBD2 (6 bases). The CDR3 spans 14 residues. Germline V lookup: CDR1 MRHNA, CDR2 SNTAGT. Trimming cost V 3 bases and J 5 bases, with 12 bases left between them. The CDR3 spells CASSESGAEDTQYF. CDR3 coding DNA: TGTGCCAGCAGTGAATCGGGAGCTGAAGATACGCAGTATTTT.

Judged by frequency, this clone is medium-sized (0.01 to 0.1%). This chain joins TRBV5-1 and TRBJ2-2; 7 bases are a match to TRBD2. This CDR3 has 16 residues. V shed 4 bases and J 0 bases; nucleotides not matched to a gene: 6. CDR1 and CDR2 from the germline V gene are SGHRS and YFSETQ. CDR3 amino acids: CASSIQRDPNTGELFF. In DNA form, the CDR3 reads TGCGCCAGCAGCATCCAGCGGGACCCGAACACCGGGGAGCTGTTTTTT. Variable domain in full (rest from reference TRBV5-1 and TRBJ2-2): KAGVTQTPRYLIKTRGQQVTLSCSPISGHRSVSWYQQTPGQGLQFLFEYFSETQRNKGNFPGRFSGRQFSNSRSEMNVSTLELGDSALYLCASSIQRDPNTGELFFGEGSRLTVL.

J is TRBJ2-7 and V is TRBV5-1; possibly TRBD2 for D (6 bases). This CDR3 contains 15 residues. V was cut by 6 bases and J by 3 bases, with 19 bases left in between. In germline, CDR1 is SGHRS, CDR2 YFSETQ. This CDR3 is CASTLSGGSGYEQYF. In DNA, the CDR3 is TGCGCCAGCACCCTCAGTGGGGGGTCCGGCTACGAGCAGTACTTC.

This chain links TRBV2 with TRBJ1-4; possibly TRBD1 for D (5 bases). The germline V gene has CDR1 SNHLY and CDR2 FYNNEI. This CDR3 has 15 amino acids. The V end was cut by 11 bases, the J end by 0 bases, with 16 bases between. The CDR3 coding sequence is TGTGCCTCCGGGGGGAGCGGGGCAACTAATGAAAAACTGTTTTTT. It yields the protein CASGGSGATNEKLFF. Drawing the rest from reference TRBV2 and TRBJ1-4, the complete variable domain is EPEVTQTPSHQVTQMGQEVILRCVPISNHLYFYWYRQILGQKVEFLVSFYNNEISEKSEIFDDQFSVERPDGSNFTLKIRSTKLEDSAMYFCASGGSGATNEKLFFGSGTQLSVL.

This sequence joins TRBV19 and TRBJ2-1, with 12 bases aligning to TRBD2. Germline-derived CDR1 and CDR2 are LNHDA and SQIVND (reference sequence). The V and J ends lost 6 bases and 7 bases, in that order; junction bases with no gene match: 10. The CDR3 is made up of 16 amino acids. The CDR3: CASSRPGLAGTNEQFF. The CDR3 DNA reads as TGTGCCAGTAGCCGCCCAGGACTAGCGGGAACAAATGAGCAGTTCTTC.

The CDR3 is CASSFTGPGATEAFF. The CDR3 DNA is TGCGCCAGCAGCTTTACAGGGCCCGGGGCCACTGAAGCTTTCTTT. The chain has TRBV5-1 and TRBJ1-1; D possibly corresponds to TRBD1 (6 bases). Germline V lookup: CDR1 SGHRS, CDR2 YFSETQ. The CDR3 has 15 amino acids. The V end was cut by 2 bases, the J end by 4 bases, with 15 bases between. The whole variable domain, remainder taken from reference TRBV5-1 and TRBJ1-1, is KAGVTQTPRYLIKTRGQQVTLSCSPISGHRSVSWYQQTPGQGLQFLFEYFSETQRNKGNFPGRFSGRQFSNSRSEMNVSTLELGDSALYLCASSFTGPGATEAFFGQGTRLTVV.

V and J are TRBV5-4 and TRBJ1-6, with 7 bases fitting TRBD1. Trimming took 4 bases from V and 12 from J; bases not matched to a gene: 13. In germline, CDR1 is SGHNT, CDR2 YYREEE (reference sequence). There are 15 residues in the CDR3. CDR3 amino acids: CASSQKDRDYQPLHF. As DNA, the CDR3 is TGTGCCAGCAGCCAGAAAGACAGGGATTATCAACCCCTCCACTTT.

This chain connects TRBV7-2 to TRBJ2-3, with 9 bases that match TRBD2. CDR1 is SGHTA and CDR2 is FQGNSA in the germline V gene. This CDR3 contains 14 residues. With V trimmed by 3 bases and J by 3 bases, 1 base remained unmatched. The DNA of the CDR3 is TGTGCCAGCAGCTTTGCGGGAGGGACAGATACGCAGTATTTT. It translates to CASSFAGGTDTQYF.

J is TRBJ2-5 and V is TRBV5-4; D is possibly TRBD1 (5 bases). Looked up from germline, CDR1 is SGHNT and CDR2 is YYREEE (reference sequence). The V gene lost 7 bases and the J gene lost 2 bases, with 12 bases spanning the gap. This CDR3 comprises 13 residues. CDR3 DNA: TGTGCCAGCGGTAGACAGAAGCAAGAGACCCAGTACTTC. This sequence encodes CASGRQKQETQYF. Drawing the rest from reference TRBV5-4 and TRBJ2-5, the complete variable domain is ETGVTQSPTHLIKTRGQQVTLRCSSQSGHNTVSWYQQALGQGPQFIFQYYREEENGRGNFPPRFSGLQFPNYSSELNVNALELDDSALYLCASGRQKQETQYFGPGTRLLVL.

The chain joins TRBV4-1 to TRBJ2-3; no reliable D call. CDR3 length: 17 amino acids. The germline gives CDR1 MGHRA, CDR2 YSYEKL. Trimming removed 0 bases at V and 3 bases at J, with 16 bases between. CDR3 DNA: TGCGCCAGCAGCCAAGATCAGCGAGCTCAAGGTACAGATACGCAGTATTTT. The encoded protein is CASSQDQRAQGTDTQYF.

Turning to this clone: Germline is not matched at one junction end, which may reflect a read error. This sequence joins TRBV7-9 and TRBJ2-7; the match to TRBD2 covers 7 bases. The CDR3 runs to 14 residues. Germline V lookup: CDR1 SEHNR, CDR2 FQNEAQ (reference sequence). In nucleotides, the CDR3 is TGTGCCAGCAGCGCAGGACTAGAGCCCCTCCAACGGGACTTC. As protein: CASSAGLEPLQRDF.

This chain joins TRBV5-1 and TRBJ1-5; D remains unclear. Germline-derived CDR1 and CDR2 are SGHRS and YFSETQ. Trimming removed 4 bases at V and 2 bases at J, with 10 bases between. The CDR3 is made up of 14 amino acids. CDR3: CASSIDWRNQPQHF. The CDR3 bases are TGCGCCAGCAGCATCGACTGGCGCAATCAGCCCCAGCATTTT.

Written as DNA, the CDR3 is TGTGCCAGCAGTCTCAACAGGGAATCCGGGCAGCCCCAGCATTTT. This gives the protein CASSLNRESGQPQHF. The V call is TRBV27, the J call TRBJ1-5; the D gene is possibly TRBD1 (6 bases). CDR1 MNHEY and CDR2 SMNVEV come from the germline V gene (reference sequence). The CDR3 runs 15 residues. V was clipped by 5 bases and J by 7 bases, with 18 bases between them.

V is TRBV30 and J is TRBJ1-3, with D perhaps TRBD1 (6 bases). Germline CDR1 GTSNPN, CDR2 SVGIG (reference sequence). V was trimmed by 3 bases and J by 5 bases, leaving 11 bases between them. This CDR3 is built from 13 residues. The CDR3 bases are TGTGCCTGGAGCCCCGGACAGCGAAACACCATATATTTT. Translation: CAWSPGQRNTIYF.

This chain connects TRBV6-5 to TRBJ1-2; 9 bases are shared with TRBD1. Trimming cost V 5 bases and J 2 bases; bases outside gene matches: 6. CDR3 length: 15 residues. Germline CDR1 is MNHEY and CDR2 is SVGAGI. The CDR3 loop is CASSTQGQGNYGYTF. The CDR3, as DNA: TGTGCCAGCAGTACACAAGGACAGGGGAACTATGGCTACACCTTC.

The gene calls are TRBV30 and TRBJ1-1; D is uncertain. This CDR3 has 13 residues. Per the germline V gene, CDR1 is GTSNPN and CDR2 is SVGIG (reference sequence). Between the trimmed V and J ends, which lost 1 base and 1 base, there was a span of 7 bases. The CDR3 is CAWSGQPNTEAFF. Written as DNA, the CDR3 is TGTGCCTGGAGTGGACAACCGAACACTGAAGCTTTCTTT.